This entry is about one T cell receptor beta chain. A TCRbeta library incorporating unique molecular identifiers was prepared. From the PCR reads, TCRdb called clonotypes with MiXCR, one entry per CDR3 protein. The data hold hundreds of thousands of distinct CDR3 sequences, with roughly 16% observed a single time. The CDR3 runs 17 residues. CDR1 and CDR2 (germline): MNHEY, SVGAGI. V was trimmed by 2 bases and J by 0 bases, leaving 17 bases between them. The source of the sample is a study of T-cell reconstitution after alpha-beta-depleted transplantation in children. The material was PBMCs, mostly from graft donor cells, obtained 360 days after TCRalphabeta/CD19-depleted stem cell transplant. The receptor was derived from a male patient between 5 and 17 years old who had a stem cell transplant for acute lymphoblastic leukemia, so the T cells may come from the graft donor. The chain combines TRBV6-5 with TRBJ2-7; D tentatively fits TRBD1 or TRBD2 (6 bases each). The CDR3 sequence: CASSYPPGARGSYEQYF. The CDR3 DNA reads TGTGCCAGCAGTTACCCACCGGGGGCTAGGGGCTCCTACGAGCAGTACTTC.